Reported below is one TCR beta chain. Its target is unknown. This specimen comes from a study of T-cell memory formation after mild COVID-19. Study context: Most TCR clusters belonged to a single donor. The study, taken as a whole, reports: Clones shrinking between day 15 and 85 showed a balanced CD4/CD8 split, and those that grew later tilted toward CD4+. Contracting CD8+ clones were enriched in EMRA, CD4+ mainly in CM and EM.

MiXCR, run by TCRdb on the 5' RACE reads, gives a single entry per CDR3 protein. The sample yields roughly 200,000 distinct CDR3 sequences, around 8.8% seen once. This CDR3 spans 15 amino acids. V was pared by 4 bases and J by 5 bases, with 17 bases between. CDR1 is WNHNN and CDR2 is SYGVQD in the germline V gene (reference sequence). The chain links TRBV10-1 to TRBJ1-1; D unclear. The sequenced sample was PBMCs or a T cell subset sorted from them (not recorded which). The TCR comes from a man between 18 and 35 years old who had mild COVID-19 (a few samples of this study predate the infection). Cell type and time point are not known. This CDR3 reads CASSGQLGFGTEAFF. Here the CDR3 DNA reads TGCGCCAGCAGTGGTCAATTGGGCTTTGGGACTGAAGCTTTCTTT.